The 16 T cell receptor beta chains reported below all come from one sample, sequenced in a study of sequential checkpoint blockade in melanoma. TCRdb's table, derived via immunoSEQ multiplex PCR, lists solely in-frame clones and lacks some. There are about 19,000 clones in the sample; 73% occur only once, and 20% lies in the top ten. The treatment was: randomized to nivolumab then ipilimumab (arm A) or the reverse (arm B). This material consisted of CD8+ T cells sorted from blood (inferred from file names), taken from a patient given nivolumab and ipilimumab in sequence. The source of these receptors is a human donor with melanoma.

This clone has a handful of counts. The chain has TRBV7-2 and TRBJ2-7; D is possibly TRBD1 (6 bases). The CDR3 has 13 residues. The V end was cut by 4 bases, the J end by 6 bases, with 13 bases between. Per germline, CDR1 SGHTA and CDR2 FQGNSA. Here the CDR3 DNA reads TGTGCCAGCAGCTGGACAGTTCCCGGCGAGCAGTACTTC. Its protein is CASSWTVPGEQYF.

This clone has just a few counts. The V call is TRBV7-9, the J call TRBJ1-4, with TRBD1 matching 9 bases. Germline-derived CDR1 and CDR2 are SEHNR and FQNEAQ (reference sequence). The CDR3 has 15 residues. With 4 bases clipped from V and 6 bases from J, the junction kept 6 bases outside the gene matches. The CDR3 here is CASSSPGQGDEKLFF. CDR3 DNA: TGTGCCAGCAGCTCTCCGGGACAGGGTGATGAAAAACTGTTTTTT.

The chain joins TRBV27 to TRBJ1-1; TRBD1 agrees at 9 bases. After removal of 1 base from V and 4 bases from J, the junction contained 7 bases not matched to a gene. Germline V gene lookup returns CDR1 MNHEY and CDR2 SMNVEV (reference sequence). The CDR3 is 16 amino acids. The CDR3 DNA sequence: TGTGCCAGCAGTTTATGGGGACAGGGAGCGAGCACTGAAGCTTTCTTT. It codes for CASSLWGQGASTEAFF.

This clone was seen only a few times. The chain uses TRBV6-5 and TRBJ2-3, with TRBD2 as a possible D gene (5 bases). The CDR3 has 13 amino acids. Looked up from germline, CDR1 is MNHEY and CDR2 is SVGAGI. Trimming stripped 1 base from V and 5 bases from J, with 7 bases between. As DNA, the CDR3 is TGTGCCAGCAGTTACTTCGCGGGAGATACGCAGTATTTT. Amino acids: CASSYFAGDTQYF.

The V and J genes are TRBV4-1 and TRBJ2-1; 7 nucleotides line up with TRBD2. CDR3 length: 14 residues. V lost 0 bases, J lost 9 bases, and 5 bases stayed unmatched. The germline CDR1 and CDR2 sequences are MGHRA and YSYEKL. CDR3 DNA sequence: TGCGCCAGCAGCCAAGAGGGGAGGGTTGGTGAGCAGTTCTTC. This codes for CASSQEGRVGEQFF.

This chain uses TRBV9 with TRBJ2-1; tentatively, D is TRBD2 (7 bases). The ends were cut back, 8 bases at V and 10 bases at J, with 25 bases in the middle. Germline CDR1 is SGDLS and CDR2 is YYNGEE. The CDR3 is made up of 15 amino acids. The CDR3 nucleotides read TGTGCCAGGGGAGGGGGGGTCCTCCTGGGGGGAGAGCAGTTCTTC. Translation: CARGGGVLLGGEQFF.

The V gene is TRBV6-5, the J gene TRBJ2-1; perhaps TRBD2 as D (7 bases). CDR3 length: 16 residues. Trimming cost V 0 bases and J 5 bases, with 14 bases left between them. CDR1 is MNHEY, CDR2 SVGAGI, per germline. CDR3 sequence reads: CASSYSGGQGHNEQFF. The DNA of the CDR3 is TGTGCCAGCAGTTACTCCGGGGGGCAGGGCCACAATGAGCAGTTCTTC.

V is TRBV18 and J is TRBJ1-1; 7 bases line up with TRBD1. This CDR3 has 14 amino acids. Per germline, CDR1 KGHSH and CDR2 LQKENI. The V and J ends lost 6 bases and 1 base, in that order; junction bases with no gene match: 5. This CDR3 reads CASSPDRKNTEAFF. CDR3 bases: TGTGCCAGCTCGCCGGACAGGAAGAACACTGAAGCTTTCTTT.

V and J are TRBV27 and TRBJ1-1; D might be TRBD1 (5 bases). The CDR3 extends over 14 amino acids. CDR1 MNHEY and CDR2 SMNVEV come from the germline V gene (reference sequence). Trimming pared 5 bases from V and 4 bases from J, leaving 14 bases between. The CDR3 DNA reads as TGTGCCAGCAGTCCCTATGGGGGAGGCACTGAAGCTTTCTTT. As protein: CASSPYGGGTEAFF.

The chain uses TRBV7-6 and TRBJ2-7; TRBD1 agrees at 9 bases. Unmatched junction bases numbered 9, after V lost 7 bases and J lost 5 bases. The CDR3 contains 14 residues. CDR1 is SGHVS, CDR2 FNYEAQ, per germline. CDR3 region: CASTSRDRDHEQYF. The CDR3 DNA reads as TGTGCCAGCACTTCCCGGGACAGGGACCACGAGCAGTACTTC.

The chain has TRBV9 and TRBJ1-6, with 10 positions matching TRBD1. Per germline, CDR1 SGDLS and CDR2 YYNGEE. This CDR3 region has 17 residues. V was clipped by 4 bases and J by 4 bases; unmatched bases: 8. Here the CDR3 DNA reads TGTGCCAGCAGCCCCCAGGGGACAGGGGCATATAATTCACCCCTCCACTTT. This gives the protein CASSPQGTGAYNSPLHF.

The chain joins TRBV4-1 to TRBJ1-2, with unresolved D. CDR1 is MGHRA, CDR2 YSYEKL, per germline. This CDR3 region has 15 residues. Trimming left V 0 bases short and J 4 bases short, with 12 bases between. Here the CDR3 reads CASSQDGGVSYGYTF. CDR3 nucleotides: TGCGCCAGCAGCCAAGATGGCGGGGTGTCCTATGGCTACACCTTC.

CDR3 protein: CASWPGQGHNEQFF. The CDR3 DNA reads as TGTGCCAGCTGGCCGGGACAGGGACACAATGAGCAGTTCTTC. The chain carries TRBV7-9 and TRBJ2-1, with TRBD1 identical over 9 bases. CDR3 length: 14 residues. Germline loops: CDR1 SEHNR, CDR2 FQNEAQ (reference sequence). J gave up 5 bases and V 8 bases, and 7 bases lay outside the gene matches.

V is TRBV5-5 and J is TRBJ1-6, with D possibly matching TRBD1 (5 bases). This CDR3 spans 13 amino acids. Looked up from germline, CDR1 is SGHKS and CDR2 is YYEKEE (reference sequence). The V gene lost 5 bases and the J gene lost 6 bases, with 9 bases spanning the gap. CDR3 protein: CASSSGVNSPLHF. The CDR3 DNA reads as TGTGCCAGCAGTTCGGGGGTTAATTCACCCCTCCACTTT.

V gene TRBV28 combines with J gene TRBJ2-3, with TRBD2 matching over 8 bases. The germline CDR1 and CDR2 sequences are MDHEN and SYDVKM. The V and J ends lost 0 bases and 2 bases, in that order; junction bases with no gene match: 4. The CDR3 runs to 16 residues. The CDR3 DNA reads as TGTGCCAGCAGTTTATGGACTAGCGAGAACACAGATACGCAGTATTTT. Translating gives CASSLWTSENTDTQYF.

The chain uses TRBV27 and TRBJ2-7; the D gene is possibly TRBD2 (6 bases). Germline lookup yields CDR1 MNHEY and CDR2 SMNVEV (reference sequence). Trimming left V 5 bases short and J 4 bases short, with 15 bases between. The CDR3 runs to 14 residues. This CDR3 is CASSPLGGGYEQYF. DNA of the CDR3: TGTGCCAGCAGTCCCCTTGGGGGAGGATACGAGCAGTACTTC.